This entry lists 7 T cell receptor beta chains sequenced from one sample in a study of T cell repertoires in cytomegalovirus infection. TCRdb analysed the reads with MiXCR anew, one entry per CDR3 protein. This table has some 280,000 distinct CDR3 sequences, roughly 15% appearing once. What was sequenced was PBMCs. The receptors were gathered from a human donor in good health (CMV status not recorded). Some clones in this sample may be carry-over from other donors' samples.

The chain links TRBV19 to TRBJ2-7, with 14 bases matching TRBD2. J gave up 4 bases and V 4 bases, and 6 bases lay outside the gene matches. In germline, CDR1 is LNHDA, CDR2 SQIVND (reference sequence). This CDR3 is built from 16 residues. The CDR3 is CASSSLGLAGVYEQYF. The CDR3 region has the DNA TGTGCCAGTAGTAGCTTGGGACTAGCGGGAGTTTACGAGCAGTACTTC.

This clonotype was seen ten or more times. This chain connects TRBV28 to TRBJ1-1; 7 bases are shared with TRBD1. Trimming cost V 2 bases and J 1 base; bases outside gene matches: 1. The CDR3 sequence is 14 residues long. The germline V gene encodes CDR1 MDHEN and CDR2 SYDVKM. CDR3 coding DNA: TGTGCCAGCAGTTTAAGGACAGGGAACACTGAAGCTTTCTTT. Translating it yields CASSLRTGNTEAFF.

This clonotype was counted ten times or more. The gene calls are TRBV6-2 or TRBV6-3 and TRBJ2-3; perhaps TRBD2 as D (6 bases). The germline gives CDR1 MNHEY, CDR2 SVGEGT. V was clipped by 10 bases and J by 3 bases, with 20 bases between them. The length of the CDR3 is 15 residues. CDR3 nucleotides: TGTGCCACCTCCGATAGGGGCGGGAAGACAGATACGCAGTATTTT. It codes for CATSDRGGKTDTQYF.

In its sample, this clonotype was seen many times. The chain links TRBV7-2 to TRBJ1-6; the D gene is possibly TRBD1 (5 bases). Germline V gene data show CDR1 as SGHTA and CDR2 as FQGNSA. With 0 bases removed from V and 0 bases from J, the gap between germline ends came to 9 bases. This CDR3 region has 17 residues. As DNA, the CDR3 is TGTGCCAGCAGCTTAGCCGGGACGGACTCCTATAATTCACCCCTCCACTTT. Protein product: CASSLAGTDSYNSPLHF.

This clonotype was recorded at least ten times. The chain employs TRBV7-9 and TRBJ2-1, with 7 bases aligning to TRBD1. V lost 1 base and J lost 12; bases outside the gene matches: 3. Looked up from germline, CDR1 is SEHNR and CDR2 is FQNEAQ (reference sequence). This CDR3 is built from 12 residues. CDR3 nucleotides: TGTGCCAGCAGCTTAGAAAGGGACAGGCAGTTCTTC. Its protein product is CASSLERDRQFF.

This clonotype was found many times. This chain links TRBV28 with TRBJ1-6, with D uncertain. This CDR3 comprises 10 residues. Germline V CDR1 and CDR2: MDHEN, SYDVKM. CDR3 region: CAVGYSPLHF. For the CDR3, the DNA is TGTGCGGTGGGCTATTCACCCCTCCACTTT.

This clonotype was found many times. The chain is built from TRBV20-1 and TRBJ1-2; 8 bases line up with TRBD1. Trimming removed 3 bases from V and 6 bases from J; junction bases left unmatched: 9. The CDR3 length is 14 residues. Germline CDR1 reads DFQATT; CDR2 reads SNEGSKA (reference sequence). In DNA, the CDR3 is TGCAGTGCTAGGGACAGGGTAAAGGCTGATGGCTACACCTTC. Translated, it gives CSARDRVKADGYTF.